A selection of T cell receptor beta chains follows, all from one sample in a study of vaccination and CD4 T cells after COVID-19. Using its own MiXCR run on the PCR reads, TCRdb lists one record per CDR3 protein. This sample has some 16,000 distinct CDR3 sequences; around three fifths occur once, and the top ten carry about 7.7%. Their specific antigens are unknown. Sequencing input: CD4+ T cells from blood, cultured in vitro. Receptor source: a human donor who had recovered from COVID-19. The CDR3 runs from the conserved cysteine through the conserved F or W. The D gene is left open where the match is weak. Size tells how often a clone was seen (once, few, many) or the class of an expanded clone, and some rows leave it out.

>TRBJ2-3|-|TRBV11-2|-|14
TGTGCCAGCAGCTTAGGAGTTAGCACAGATACGCAGTATTTT
CASSLGVSTDTQYF
>TRBJ2-3|-|TRBV24-1|-|13
TGTGCCACCAGTGATCCTTTGGGAGATACGCAGTATTTT
CATSDPLGDTQYF
>TRBJ2-3|-|TRBV6-1|-|12
TGTGCCAGCAGTCCCCCCACAGATACGCAGTATTTT
CASSPPTDTQYF
>TRBJ1-4|-|TRBV7-2|TRBD1|14
TGTGCCAGCAGCTTAGGGACAGGGGGTGAAAAACTGTTTTTT
CASSLGTGGEKLFF
>TRBJ2-5|few|TRBV7-7|-|13
TGTGCTAGCAGCCTACTCTACCGGGGGACCCAGTACTTC
CASSLLYRGTQYF
>TRBJ2-5|-|TRBV6-2/TRBV6-3|TRBD2|19
TGTGCCAGCAGTTACCCGATACCTCTACTAGCGCCGGGACAAGAGACCCAGTACTTC
CASSYPIPLLAPGQETQYF
>TRBJ2-5|once|TRBV7-8|-|14
TGTGCCAGCAGCCACGGGGGAAGCCAAGAGACCCAGTACTTC
CASSHGGSQETQYF
>TRBJ2-3|-|TRBV7-3|TRBD2|18
TGTGCCAGCAGCTGGGGTGGACTAGCGGGGGGATTGACAGATACGCAGTATTTT
CASSWGGLAGGLTDTQYF
>TRBJ1-5|-|TRBV10-1|TRBD1|20
TGCGCCAGCATTTCTCCCCCCTCGGACCGGGACAGGGGTCCGAATCAGCCCCAGCATTTT
CASISPPSDRDRGPNQPQHF
>TRBJ2-5|-|TRBV20-1|TRBD1|13
TGCAGTGCTGAACAGGGGTACCAAGAGACCCAGTACTTC
CSAEQGYQETQYF
>TRBJ2-1|-|TRBV24-1|-|17
TGTGCCACCAGTGACCATGCCACCGGGGGCGCGAGAAATGAGCAGTTCTTC
CATSDHATGGARNEQFF
>TRBJ2-7|-|TRBV6-5|TRBD2|18
TGTGCCAGCAGTTACTCGACGATAGGACTAGCAGGGTTATACGAGCAGTACTTC
CASSYSTIGLAGLYEQYF
>TRBJ2-3|-|TRBV25-1|-|13
TGTGCCAGCAGGGACGTATACACAGATACGCAGTATTTT
CASRDVYTDTQYF
>TRBJ1-5|-|TRBV7-2|-|15
TGTGCCAGCAGCCCGTCTTCAAGAGGCAATCAGCCCCAGCATTTT
CASSPSSRGNQPQHF
>TRBJ2-2|once|TRBV18|-|16
TGTGCCAGCTCACCGGGCGTAGGATCGAACACCGGGGAGCTGTTTTTT
CASSPGVGSNTGELFF
>TRBJ2-2|-|TRBV7-3|-|12
TGTGCCAGCGGGATTGACACCGGGGAGCTGTTTTTT
CASGIDTGELFF
>TRBJ2-1|few|TRBV20-1|TRBD2|15
TGCAGTGCCACCCGGGGGGGCATATCCTACAATGAGCAGTTCTTC
CSATRGGISYNEQFF
>TRBJ1-6|-|TRBV29-1|-|12
TGCAGCGTTGTAAGGGGGTTGGGACCCCTCCACTTT
CSVVRGLGPLHF
>TRBJ2-7|few|TRBV6-5|-|17
TGTGCCAGCAGTTACTCGAGTAGACCCCGACCCGTCTACGAGCAGTACTTC
CASSYSSRPRPVYEQYF
>TRBJ2-7|large|TRBV7-2|-|13
TGTGCCAGCAGCCTCCTAGGTATTTTCGAGCAGTACTTC
CASSLLGIFEQYF
>TRBJ2-7|few|TRBV2|TRBD2|15
TGTGCCAGCAGTGGTGGACTAGCGGGGGGGCAGGAGCAGTACTTC
CASSGGLAGGQEQYF
>TRBJ1-5|-|TRBV3-1|-|12
TGTGCCAGCAGCCTCAGGGATCAGCCCCAGCATTTT
CASSLRDQPQHF
>TRBJ1-3|-|TRBV7-9|TRBD1|17
TGTGCCAGCAGCTTAGCGTTTGCAGGGGGCTCTGGAAACACCATATATTTT
CASSLAFAGGSGNTIYF
>TRBJ1-2|few|TRBV5-1|-|13
TGCGCCAGCAGCTTGACAATAGGGTATGGCTACACCTTC
CASSLTIGYGYTF
>TRBJ2-5|-|TRBV5-1|TRBD2|17
TGCGCCAGCAGCCCGGACCTACTAGCGGGGGGGCCCGAGACCCAGTACTTC
CASSPDLLAGGPETQYF
>TRBJ2-3|-|TRBV12-3/TRBV12-4|-|13
TGTGCCAGCAGTTTCCTACACACAGATACGCAGTATTTT
CASSFLHTDTQYF
>TRBJ1-2|few|TRBV2|-|11
TGTGCCAGCAGTGTTAAGGCTGGCTACACCTTC
CASSVKAGYTF
>TRBJ1-1|-|TRBV7-6|-|16
TGTGCCAGCAGCAGTTCGGTGGACGGTCTGAACACTGAAGCTTTCTTT
CASSSSVDGLNTEAFF
>TRBJ2-1|-|TRBV7-8|TRBD2|16
TGTGCCAGCAGCTTAGCGACGGGACTAGTTAGCAATGAGCAGTTCTTC
CASSLATGLVSNEQFF
>TRBJ2-3|medium-sized|TRBV27|-|13
TGTGCCAGCAGTTTCAGGGGCACAGATACGCAGTATTTT
CASSFRGTDTQYF
>TRBJ2-1|few|TRBV7-2|-|14
TGTGCCAGCAGCTTATTTGAAGGGGCCTATGAGCAGTTCTTC
CASSLFEGAYEQFF
>TRBJ2-3|few|TRBV29-1|-|13
TGCAGCGTTGATCCAGGGTCCACAGATACGCAGTATTTT
CSVDPGSTDTQYF
>TRBJ2-3|-|TRBV20-1|-|14
TGCAGTGCTAGGGACACAAGGGGGTCAGATACGCAGTATTTT
CSARDTRGSDTQYF
>TRBJ2-7|few|TRBV2|TRBD1|13
TGTGCCAGCAGGGACAGGGGGCTGGGCGAGCAGTACTTC
CASRDRGLGEQYF
>TRBJ2-1|once|TRBV5-1|-|16
TGCGCCAGCAGCTTGAGTAACGGGGGCTCCTACAATGAGCAGTTCTTC
CASSLSNGGSYNEQFF
>TRBJ1-6|-|TRBV5-8|TRBD1|17
TGTGCCAGCAGCTCTCGACAGGGGCACCACTATAATTCACCCCTCCACTTT
CASSSRQGHHYNSPLHF